This TCR beta chain was captured by sequencing in a study of siplizumab effects on memory and regulatory T cells. Study-wide points: The authors mapped only a minor fraction of alloreactive clones to unstimulated subsets.

The CDR3 extends over 15 amino acids. Germline V gene lookup returns CDR1 MNHNS and CDR2 SASEGT. V lost 7 bases to trimming and J lost 3 bases, with 16 bases between them. Assay used: immunoSEQ multiplex PCR; TCRdb lists only in-frame clones, some missing. The top ten clones hold 1% to 1.5% of a sample with around 97,000 clones, about 94% of them seen once. This clone has more than one count but fewer than ten. Its specificity is unknown. This sequence originates from a human donor in good health. The chain is built from TRBV6-1 and TRBJ1-5; the D gene is possibly TRBD1 (6 bases). The material sequenced was non-Treg CD4+ T cells sorted from blood. DNA of the CDR3: TGTGCCAGCATCGGGCAGGGGCTGAACAATCAGCCCCAGCATTTT. It translates to CASIGQGLNNQPQHF.